This T cell receptor (beta chain) was documented in a study of PD-L1 blockade in urothelial cancer. Study background: Intravenous atezolizumab, 1,200 mg every 3 weeks, was begun by patients in the mid-2010s. T cell content in blood samples showed a median of around 140,000.

All patients carried locally advanced or metastatic urothelial carcinoma. Data came from immunoSEQ multiplex PCR; TCRdb stores just in-frame clones and leaves some out. The table records 85,000 to 130,000 clones, approximately 90% of them present only once. Sample: PBMCs, taken around atezolizumab (anti-PD-L1) treatment. This TCR came from a woman older than 75 with urothelial cancer.

The CDR3 loop reads CASSVVLSGEQYF. The CDR3 DNA follows: TGTGCCAGCAGCGTAGTTCTTAGCGGAGAGCAGTACTTC. V usage is TRBV9 and J usage is TRBJ2-7, with a weak D call TRBD2 (6 bases). The CDR3 loop spans 13 amino acids. Germline V gene lookup returns CDR1 SGDLS and CDR2 YYNGEE. V lost 0 bases, J lost 7 bases, and 11 bases lay in between.